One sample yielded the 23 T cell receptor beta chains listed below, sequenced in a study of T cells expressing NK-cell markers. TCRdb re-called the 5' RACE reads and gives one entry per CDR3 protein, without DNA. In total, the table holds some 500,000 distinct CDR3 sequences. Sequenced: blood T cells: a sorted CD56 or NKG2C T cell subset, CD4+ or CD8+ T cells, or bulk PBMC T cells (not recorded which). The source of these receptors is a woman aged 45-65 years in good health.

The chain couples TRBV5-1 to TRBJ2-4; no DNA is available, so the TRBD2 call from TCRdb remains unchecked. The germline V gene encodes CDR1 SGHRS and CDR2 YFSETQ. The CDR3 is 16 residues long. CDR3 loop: CASSSPGGAAKNIQYF.

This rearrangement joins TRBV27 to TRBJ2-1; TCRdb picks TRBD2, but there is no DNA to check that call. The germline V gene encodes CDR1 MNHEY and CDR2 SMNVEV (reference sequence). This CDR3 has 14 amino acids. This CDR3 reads CASRGDRSYNEQFF.

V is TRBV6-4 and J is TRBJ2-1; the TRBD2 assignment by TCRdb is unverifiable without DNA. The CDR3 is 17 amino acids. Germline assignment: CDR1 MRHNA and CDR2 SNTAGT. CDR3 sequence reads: CASSDFGLADSYNEQFF.

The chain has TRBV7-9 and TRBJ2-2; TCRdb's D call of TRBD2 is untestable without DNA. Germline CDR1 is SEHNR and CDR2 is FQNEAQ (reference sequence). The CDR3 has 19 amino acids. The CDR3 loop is CASSPRTSGRARNTGELFF.

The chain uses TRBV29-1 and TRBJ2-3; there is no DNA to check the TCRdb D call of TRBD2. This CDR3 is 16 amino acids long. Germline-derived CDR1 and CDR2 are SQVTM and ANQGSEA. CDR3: CSVPKFTSGSRDTQYF.

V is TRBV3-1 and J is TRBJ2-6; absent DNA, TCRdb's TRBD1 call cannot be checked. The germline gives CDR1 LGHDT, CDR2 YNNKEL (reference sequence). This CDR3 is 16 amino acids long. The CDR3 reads CASRRDRGTGANVLTF. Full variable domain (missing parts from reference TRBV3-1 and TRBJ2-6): DTAVSQTPKYLVTQMGNDKSIKCEQNLGHDTMYWYKQDSKKFLKIMFSYNNKELIINETVPNRFSPKSPDKAHLNLHINSLELGDSAVYFCASRRDRGTGANVLTFGAGSRLTVL.

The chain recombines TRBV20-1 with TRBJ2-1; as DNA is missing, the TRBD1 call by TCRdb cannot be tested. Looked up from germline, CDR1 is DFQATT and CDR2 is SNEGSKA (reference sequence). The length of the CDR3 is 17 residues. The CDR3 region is CSARDRQTGGAYNEQFF.

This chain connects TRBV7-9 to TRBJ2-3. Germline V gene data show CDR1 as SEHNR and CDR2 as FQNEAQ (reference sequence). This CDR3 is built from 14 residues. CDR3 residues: CASSAYRETDTQYF.

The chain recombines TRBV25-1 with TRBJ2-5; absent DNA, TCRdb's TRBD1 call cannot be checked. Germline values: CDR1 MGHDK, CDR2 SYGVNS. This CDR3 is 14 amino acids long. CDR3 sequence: CASSESGGGGTQYF.

The CDR3 spells CASQREASYNEQFF. The chain has TRBV6-4 and TRBJ2-1; the TCRdb call, TRBD2, lacks DNA for checking. Germline V gene data show CDR1 as MRHNA and CDR2 as SNTAGT. The CDR3 runs 14 residues.

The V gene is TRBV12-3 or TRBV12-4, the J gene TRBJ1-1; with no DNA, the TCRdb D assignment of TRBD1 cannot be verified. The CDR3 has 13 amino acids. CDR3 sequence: CASSSPNRDEAFF.

CDR3: CASGLVRDGEPQHF. V gene TRBV12-5 combines with J gene TRBJ1-5. The V gene's germline CDR1 is LGHNT and CDR2 FRNRAP. The CDR3 has 14 residues.

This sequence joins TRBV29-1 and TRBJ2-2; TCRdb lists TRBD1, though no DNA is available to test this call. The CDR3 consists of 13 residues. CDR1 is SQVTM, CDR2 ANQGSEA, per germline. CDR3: CSVEAGGPGELFF.

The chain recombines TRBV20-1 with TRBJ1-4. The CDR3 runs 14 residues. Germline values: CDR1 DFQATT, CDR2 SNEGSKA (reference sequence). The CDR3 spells CSARDSRSGEKLFF.

The chain's CDR3 is CASSYFPGARGNTIYF. This chain links TRBV6-2 or TRBV6-3 with TRBJ1-3; the D call from TCRdb, TRBD1, cannot be confirmed without DNA. This CDR3 spans 16 amino acids. Germline V gene sequence: CDR1 MNHEY, CDR2 SVGEGT.

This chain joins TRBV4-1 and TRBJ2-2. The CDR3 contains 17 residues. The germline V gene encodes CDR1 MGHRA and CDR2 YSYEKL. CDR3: CASSQDPQTPRTGELFF.

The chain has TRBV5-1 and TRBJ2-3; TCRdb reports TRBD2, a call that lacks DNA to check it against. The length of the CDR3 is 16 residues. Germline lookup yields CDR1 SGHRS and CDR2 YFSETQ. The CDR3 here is CASTLASGEGTDTQYF. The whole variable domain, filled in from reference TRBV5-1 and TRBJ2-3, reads KAGVTQTPRYLIKTRGQQVTLSCSPISGHRSVSWYQQTPGQGLQFLFEYFSETQRNKGNFPGRFSGRQFSNSRSEMNVSTLELGDSALYLCASTLASGEGTDTQYFGPGTRLTVL.

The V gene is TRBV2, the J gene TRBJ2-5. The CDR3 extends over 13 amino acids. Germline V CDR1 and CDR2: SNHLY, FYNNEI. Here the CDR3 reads CASIGAAQETQYF.

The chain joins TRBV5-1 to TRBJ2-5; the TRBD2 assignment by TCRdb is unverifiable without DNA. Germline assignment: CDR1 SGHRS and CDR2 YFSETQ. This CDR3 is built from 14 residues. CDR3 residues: CASSQETSRETQYF. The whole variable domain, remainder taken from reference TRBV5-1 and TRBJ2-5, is KAGVTQTPRYLIKTRGQQVTLSCSPISGHRSVSWYQQTPGQGLQFLFEYFSETQRNKGNFPGRFSGRQFSNSRSEMNVSTLELGDSALYLCASSQETSRETQYFGPGTRLLVL.

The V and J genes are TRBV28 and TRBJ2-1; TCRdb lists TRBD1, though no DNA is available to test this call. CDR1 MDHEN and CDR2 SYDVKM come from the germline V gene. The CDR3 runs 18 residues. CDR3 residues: CASSPVPGQGTSYNEQFF.

Here the CDR3 reads CSARHPGPGEAFF. This chain connects TRBV20-1 to TRBJ1-1. The CDR3 length is 13 residues. Germline V gene sequence: CDR1 DFQATT, CDR2 SNEGSKA (reference sequence).

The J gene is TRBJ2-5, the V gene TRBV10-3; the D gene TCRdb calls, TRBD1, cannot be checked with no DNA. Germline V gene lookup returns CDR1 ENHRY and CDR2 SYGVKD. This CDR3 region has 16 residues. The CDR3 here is CAISEPRTGQGETQYF.

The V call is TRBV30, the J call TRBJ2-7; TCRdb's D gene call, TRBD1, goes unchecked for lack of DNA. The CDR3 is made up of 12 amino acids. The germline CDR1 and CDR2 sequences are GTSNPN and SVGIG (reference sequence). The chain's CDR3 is CARAGTGNEQYF.